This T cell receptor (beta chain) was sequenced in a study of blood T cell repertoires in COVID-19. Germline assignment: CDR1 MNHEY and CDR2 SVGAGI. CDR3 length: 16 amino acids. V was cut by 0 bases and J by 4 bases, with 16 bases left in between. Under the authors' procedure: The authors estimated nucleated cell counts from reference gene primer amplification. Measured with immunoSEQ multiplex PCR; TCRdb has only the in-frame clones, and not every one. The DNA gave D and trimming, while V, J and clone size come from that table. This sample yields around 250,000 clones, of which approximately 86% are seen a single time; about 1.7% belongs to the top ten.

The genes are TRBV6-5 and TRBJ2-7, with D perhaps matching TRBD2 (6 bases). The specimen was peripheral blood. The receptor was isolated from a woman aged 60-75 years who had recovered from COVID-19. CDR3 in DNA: TGTGCCAGCAGTTACTCAGGCGGGGCAGGGACTTACGAGCAGTACTTC. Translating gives CASSYSGGAGTYEQYF.